Listed here are 5 T cell receptor beta chains from one sample, sequenced in a study of human T cells and chemical hapten exposure. Time point noted: pre-sensitization, week 0. Described treatment: therapeutic diphenylcyclopropenone sensitization with weekly scalp DPC. TCRdb passed the RACE reads through MiXCR, listing each CDR3 protein once. The repertoire includes more than 70,000 distinct CDR3 sequences, 8.5% of them detected once, and 2.6% sits in the top ten. Sequencing was performed on whole blood, taken in connection with sensitization to the hapten diphenylcyclopropenone (DPC). The receptors were gathered from a man aged 35 to 55 with alopecia areata. Some clones in this sample may be carry-over from other donors' samples.

This clonotype came up a few times. The chain links TRBV2 to TRBJ1-1; 10 bases fit TRBD1. Germline trimming cut 6 bases from V and 4 bases from J; bases unmatched to any gene: 11. This CDR3 is built from 16 residues. The germline V gene encodes CDR1 SNHLY and CDR2 FYNNEI. In nucleotides, the CDR3 is TGTGCCAGCAGCCCCCGACAGGGGGCAGGTGCCACTGAAGCTTTCTTT. Translating it yields CASSPRQGAGATEAFF.

This clonotype has just a few counts. The gene calls are TRBV6-2 or TRBV6-3 and TRBJ2-7; D remains ambiguous. The CDR3 is 15 residues long. Germline assignment: CDR1 MNHEY and CDR2 SVGEGT. V shed 0 bases and J shed 3 bases, with 12 bases lying between them. The CDR3 DNA is TGTGCCAGCAGTTACTCACCCGCACAGAGCTACGAGCAGTACTTC. Its protein product is CASSYSPAQSYEQYF.

This chain links TRBV12-5 with TRBJ2-1; D is undetermined. The CDR3 length is 11 residues. V was cut by 5 bases and J by 5 bases, with 4 bases left in between. The germline V gene encodes CDR1 LGHNT and CDR2 FRNRAP. This chain's CDR3 is CASGPHNEQFF. The CDR3 DNA reads as TGTGCTAGTGGTCCCCACAATGAGCAGTTCTTC.

This clonotype was detected a few times. The chain recombines TRBV24-1 with TRBJ2-1, with 10 bases identical to TRBD2. The CDR3 is 15 residues long. J lost 8 bases, V lost 5 bases, and 8 bases had no gene match. Germline CDR1 KGHDR, CDR2 SFDVKD. The CDR3, as DNA: TGTGCCACCAGTGCCCCTAGCGGGAGTATGTATGAGCAGTTCTTC. This gives the protein CATSAPSGSMYEQFF.

This rearrangement joins TRBV21-1 to TRBJ2-7; TRBD2 was called by the table and not checked on the DNA. TRBV21-1 is tagged as a pseudogene. There are 14 residues in the CDR3. The CDR3 spells CASLLAGGPHEQYV. The CDR3 DNA reads TGTGCCAGCCTACTAGCGGGAGGGCCACACGAGCAGTACGTC.